The subject of this entry is one T cell receptor beta chain. An end of the junction does not agree with germline; a read error may underlie this. Co-extraction yielded RNA and DNA from roughly 21-30 mg of unsorted bulk tissue. This record belongs to a study of tumor-infiltrating lymphocytes in primary liver carcinoma. TCR beta cDNA was reverse-transcribed from around 0.55 ug of total RNA. The reaction used a constant-region primer and ProtoScript II reverse transcriptase. Slightly modified ARM-PCR with three nested multiplex PCR rounds yielded TCR beta libraries. TCRdb called the multiplex PCR reads again in MiXCR, with one record for every CDR3 protein. This table holds more than 95,000 distinct CDR3 sequences, approximately 78% found once. The TCR sequence derives from a man aged 35 to 55 with primary liver carcinoma and hepatitis B virus infection. What was sequenced was liver tumor tissue from sampling region 3. Subset in this sample: tumor region T3, left-lateral pole.

Here the CDR3 reads CASSSAGEQYF. CDR3 in DNA: TGTGCCAGTAGTTCGGCTGGCGAGCAGTACTTC. This chain links TRBV6-5 with TRBJ2-7; D is ambiguous. Germline CDR1 MNHEY, CDR2 SVGAGI. The CDR3 has 11 amino acids.